This note documents a single T cell receptor (beta chain) sequence. Its antigen is as yet unknown. The donors were all Caucasian adults (living in Nashville, Tennessee). Trimming removed 0 bases from V and 5 bases from J, with 14 bases in between. CDR3 length: 15 amino acids. CDR1 and CDR2 (germline): MDHEN, SYDVKM. At a deep level, the assay was run. Profiled with immunoSEQ multiplex PCR; TCRdb holds only in-frame clones, not every one. The table lists approximately 500,000 clones, almost 97% of them singletons, with 0.055% to 0.075% in the top ten. This entry is derived from a study of shared clonotypes between healthy human individuals. Study-wide results and limits: Richness estimates generally favored naive over memory subsets. Collection of samples was limited to blood; tissue repertoires likely differ.

The receptor's source is a woman between 25 and 40 years old in good health. The sample taken for sequencing was naive CD4+ T cells sorted from blood. Documented subset: CD45RA+ positively selected. This chain joins TRBV28 and TRBJ2-7; D is uncertain. Written as DNA, the CDR3 is TGTGCCAGCAGTTTATGGCCGGCTTTAGGAAACGAGCAGTACTTC. The encoded protein is CASSLWPALGNEQYF.